This is a list of T cell receptor beta chains from one sample in a study of post-analysis software for immune sequencing data. TCRdb redid the calling of the PCR reads with MiXCR, one entry per CDR3 protein. The sample carries approximately 630,000 distinct CDR3 sequences, around 64% recorded once. The material sequenced was blood. The receptor set was obtained from a girl under 10 years old with multiple sclerosis. Each CDR3 is given with its conserved first and last residue. Fields, in order: CDR3 length, clone size, V gene, D gene, J gene, CDR3 protein, CDR3 DNA. The D gene is left open where the match is weak. Rows may omit the clone size; those that give it use once, few, many or a size class.

14	few	TRBV5-6	-	TRBJ2-5	CASSPDSSKKTQYF	TGTGCCAGCAGCCCCGACTCCTCCAAGAAGACCCAGTACTTC
13	few	TRBV5-5	-	TRBJ1-1	CASSRQVNTEAFF	TGTGCCAGCAGCCGACAGGTGAACACTGAAGCTTTCTTT
16	-	TRBV4-1	TRBD2	TRBJ2-5	CASSPTPASGRGFQYF	TGCGCCAGCAGCCCCACCCCTGCTAGCGGGAGGGGATTCCAGTACTTC
18	-	TRBV7-2	TRBD1	TRBJ2-1	CASSTLLAGTGAYNEQFF	TGTGCCAGCAGCACGCTACTGGCCGGGACAGGGGCTTACAATGAGCAGTTCTTC
13	few	TRBV29-1	-	TRBJ2-3	CSVPNRRGDTQYF	TGCAGCGTTCCCAACCGGCGGGGAGATACGCAGTATTTT
15	-	TRBV6-4	TRBD1	TRBJ2-3	CASIRGQADTDTQYF	TGTGCCAGCATCCGAGGACAGGCCGACACAGATACGCAGTATTTT
16	few	TRBV5-6	TRBD1	TRBJ1-1	CASSQNPGQGLTEAFF	TGTGCCAGCAGCCAGAACCCGGGACAGGGACTCACTGAAGCTTTCTTT
20	-	TRBV20-1	TRBD1	TRBJ1-4	CSARTGGGGTEALTNEKLFF	TGCAGTGCCAGGACAGGGGGCGGGGGCACTGAAGCTTTAACTAATGAAAAACTGTTTTTT
12	-	TRBV29-1	-	TRBJ2-1	CSAAEGYNEQFF	TGCAGCGCTGCGGAGGGGTACAATGAGCAGTTCTTC
12	few	TRBV28	TRBD1	TRBJ1-1	CASSRGHSEAFF	TGTGCCAGCAGTAGGGGGCACTCTGAAGCTTTCTTT
14	-	TRBV20-1	-	TRBJ1-1	CSARDWGPNTEAFF	TGCAGTGCTAGAGATTGGGGGCCGAACACTGAAGCTTTCTTT
15	once	TRBV5-1	-	TRBJ2-5	CASSLLVGAQETQYF	TGCGCCAGCAGCTTACTCGTGGGGGCCCAAGAGACCCAGTACTTC
12	-	TRBV20-1	-	TRBJ1-4	CSARDRSPRVFF	TGCAGTGCTAGAGATAGGAGCCCCAGGGTGTTTTTT
15	few	TRBV29-1	TRBD2	TRBJ2-7	CSVRTTSGQPYEQYF	TGCAGCGTCCGAACGACTAGCGGTCAACCCTACGAGCAGTACTTC